The T cell receptor (beta chain) described here comes from a study of CD8 T cells in ankylosing spondylitis. Each TCR beta library was made by quantitative 5'-RACE that incorporated molecular barcodes. A single record per CDR3 protein comes from TCRdb applying MiXCR to the 5' RACE reads. This sample has 240,000 or so distinct CDR3 sequences, with about 9.1% found just once. The study's findings and limits: For ankylosing spondylitis blood, a TCR beta motif of seven to nine highly homologous variants appeared characteristic. Disease-linked clones were found to be CD8+ and relatively rare in peripheral blood. Reportedly, matched ankylosing spondylitis synovial fluid was significantly enriched for disease-linked clones.

V gave up 8 bases and J gave up 5 bases; unmatched junction bases: 13. The CDR3 has 16 amino acids. This clonotype was seen ten or more times. As yet, its antigen is unknown. The sequence came from a male donor with ankylosing spondylitis or in good health (not recorded which). The sequenced sample consisted of blood, either unsorted or a sorted T cell fraction (not recorded which). The J gene is TRBJ1-5, the V gene TRBV12-3 or TRBV12-4, with 9 bases that match TRBD1. The CDR3 region is CASGPPGTGRDQPQHF. The DNA of the CDR3 is TGTGCCAGCGGCCCTCCTGGGACAGGGAGAGATCAGCCCCAGCATTTT.